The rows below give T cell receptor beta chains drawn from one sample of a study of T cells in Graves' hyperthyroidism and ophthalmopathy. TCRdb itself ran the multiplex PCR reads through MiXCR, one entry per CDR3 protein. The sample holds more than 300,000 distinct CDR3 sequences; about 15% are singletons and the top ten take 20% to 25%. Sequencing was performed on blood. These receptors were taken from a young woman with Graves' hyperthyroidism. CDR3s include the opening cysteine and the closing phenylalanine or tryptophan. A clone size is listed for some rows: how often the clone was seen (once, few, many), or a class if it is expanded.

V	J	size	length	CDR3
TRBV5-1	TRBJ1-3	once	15	CASSVDRGSGNTIYF
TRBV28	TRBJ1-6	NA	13	CASGGSYNSPLHF
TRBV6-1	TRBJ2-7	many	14	CASSEDRGSYEQYF
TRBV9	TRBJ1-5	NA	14	CASCPGTGNQPQHF
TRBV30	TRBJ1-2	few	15	CASRQGARAEYGYTF
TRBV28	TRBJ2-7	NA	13	CASTTSRGYEQYF
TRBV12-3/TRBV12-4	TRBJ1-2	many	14	CASRRTGVDYGYTF
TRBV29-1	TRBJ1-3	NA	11	CSVEGGQGIYF
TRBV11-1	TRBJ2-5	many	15	CASSFGWGTGETQYF
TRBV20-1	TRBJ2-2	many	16	CSAIRRTSGTSGELFF
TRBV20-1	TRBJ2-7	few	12	CSGSGLSYEQYF
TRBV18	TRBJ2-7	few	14	CASSPLGTEYEQYF
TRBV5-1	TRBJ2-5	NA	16	CASSFTSGGVQETQYF
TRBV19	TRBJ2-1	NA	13	CASSTSAYNEQFF
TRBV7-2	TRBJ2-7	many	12	CASSLLANEQYF
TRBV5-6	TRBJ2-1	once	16	CASSGILGLAYNEQFF
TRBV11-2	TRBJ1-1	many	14	CASSEGNLNTEAFF
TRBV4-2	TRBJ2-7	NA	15	CASSQASGSMYEQYF
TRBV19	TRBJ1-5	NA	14	CASSILTFNQPQHF
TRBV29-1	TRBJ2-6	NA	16	CSVRGQGVSGANVLTF
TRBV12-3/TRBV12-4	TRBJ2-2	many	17	CASSLAGTGRRAGELFF
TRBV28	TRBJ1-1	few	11	CASNGARQAFF
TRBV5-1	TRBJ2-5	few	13	CASSLPAGETQYF
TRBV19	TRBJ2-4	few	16	CASSIGLAGLEGIQYF
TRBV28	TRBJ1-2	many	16	CASSLIDRRPPDGYTF
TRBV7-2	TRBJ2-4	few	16	CASSREPAGGNNIQYF
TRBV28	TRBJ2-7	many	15	CASSYGRTRPYEQYF
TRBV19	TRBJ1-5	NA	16	CASSTSGGGTNRPQHF
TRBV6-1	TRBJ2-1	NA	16	CASSIRAGVDYNEQFF
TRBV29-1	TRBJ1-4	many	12	CSVDLQGGKLFF
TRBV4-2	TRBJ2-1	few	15	CASSQDPGLANEQFF
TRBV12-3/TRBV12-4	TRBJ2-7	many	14	CATSFARGGYEQYF
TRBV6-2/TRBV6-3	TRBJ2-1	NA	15	CASRNLDIVYNEQFF
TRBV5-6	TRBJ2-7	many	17	CASSAAPTGIGGGQQYF
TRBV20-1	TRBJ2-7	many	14	CSARDLSLAGEQYF
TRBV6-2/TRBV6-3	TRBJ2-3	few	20	CASSYRRLAGPRRSTDTQYF
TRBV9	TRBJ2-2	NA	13	CASTYGTDGELFF
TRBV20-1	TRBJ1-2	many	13	CSAREGTGDGYTF
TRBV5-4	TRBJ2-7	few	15	CASSLASDRRGEQYF
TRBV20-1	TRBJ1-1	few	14	CSAREGTFNTEAFF
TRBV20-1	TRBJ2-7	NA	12	CSARGAGYEQYF
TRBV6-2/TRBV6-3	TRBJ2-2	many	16	CASNPRQGSNTGELFF
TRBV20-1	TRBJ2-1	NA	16	CSARDPSGPSYNEQFF
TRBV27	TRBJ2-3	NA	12	CASGPGGDTQYF
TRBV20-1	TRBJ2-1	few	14	CSPRGVPADNEQFF
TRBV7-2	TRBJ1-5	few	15	CASSKPGQGGQPQHF
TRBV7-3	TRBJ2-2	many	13	CASRWGGDGELFF
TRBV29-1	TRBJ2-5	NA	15	CSTQEGDSKSSTQYF
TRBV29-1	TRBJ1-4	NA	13	CSVVAGGSEKLFF
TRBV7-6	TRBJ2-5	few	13	CASSSGVWETQYF
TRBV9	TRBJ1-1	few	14	CASSPGTPNTEAFF
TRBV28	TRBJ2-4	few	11	CASLQGVIQYF
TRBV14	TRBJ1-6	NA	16	CASSQDGGTGSTLLHF
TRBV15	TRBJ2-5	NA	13	CATGGPFQETQYF
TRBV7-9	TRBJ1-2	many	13	CASGLQGEGGYTF